These 14 T cell receptor beta chains share one sample of origin, sequenced in a study of blood T cell repertoires in COVID-19. Clones were read by immunoSEQ multiplex PCR, and TCRdb kept only the in-frame ones, dropping some. The sample lists approximately 200,000 clones, around 86% occurring once. The sample taken for sequencing was PBMCs or T cells enriched from blood (not recorded which). These receptors originate from a woman under 40 who had recovered from COVID-19.

CDR3 protein: CASSQGLATKGEQFF. CDR3 nucleotides: TGTGCCAGCAGTCAAGGACTAGCCACCAAGGGGGAGCAGTTCTTC. The V call is TRBV28, the J call TRBJ2-1, with 8 nucleotides matching TRBD2. Germline lookup yields CDR1 MDHEN and CDR2 SYDVKM. Trimming at V came to 5 bases and at J to 10 bases, leaving 13 bases not matched to a gene. The CDR3 extends over 15 amino acids.

The chain combines TRBV29-1 with TRBJ1-2; possible D gene TRBD1, 6 bases. The CDR3 has 10 residues. Per the germline V gene, CDR1 is SQVTM and CDR2 is ANQGSEA. The ends were cut back, 7 bases at V and 6 bases at J, with 9 bases in the middle. DNA of the CDR3: TGCAGCGGGGGACAAGATGGCTACACCTTC. It encodes CSGGQDGYTF.

The gene calls are TRBV25-1 and TRBJ2-1, with 9 nucleotides matching TRBD1. Germline trimming cut 4 bases from V and 9 bases from J; bases unmatched to any gene: 10. The CDR3 spans 15 residues. The germline V gene has CDR1 MGHDK and CDR2 SYGVNS. The CDR3 DNA is TGTGCCAGCAGTGTTACAGGGGGCAGGGGGGGTGAGCAGTTCTTC. It yields the protein CASSVTGGRGGEQFF. The entire variable domain, with the rest obtained from reference TRBV25-1 and TRBJ2-1, is as follows: EADIYQTPRYLVIGTGKKITLECSQTMGHDKMYWYQQDPGMELHLIHYSYGVNSTEKGDLSSESTVSRIRTEHFPLTLESARPSHTSQYLCASSVTGGRGGEQFFGPGTRLTVL.

The chain joins TRBV19 to TRBJ2-1; TRBD2 is a possible D gene (5 bases). Trimming shortened V by 3 bases and J by 3 bases, and 18 bases separated the two germline ends. The CDR3 is 17 amino acids. Germline CDR1 LNHDA, CDR2 SQIVND (reference sequence). Written as DNA, the CDR3 is TGTGCCAGTAGTATCAGCAGGTCGAGCGGTCACTACAATGAGCAGTTCTTC. It is translated as CASSISRSSGHYNEQFF.

J is TRBJ2-3 and V is TRBV25-1; 8 nucleotides agree with TRBD2. Unmatched junction bases numbered 17, after V lost 3 bases and J lost 6 bases. From germline, CDR1 is MGHDK and CDR2 SYGVNS. The CDR3 is 18 residues long. The chain's CDR3 is CASSDPVRRREEGDTQYF. The CDR3 DNA reads TGTGCCAGCAGTGATCCAGTCAGGCGGCGGGAGGAAGGGGATACGCAGTATTTT.

The chain couples TRBV3-1 (or the pseudogene TRBV3-2) to TRBJ2-1; 9 bases match TRBD2. CDR3 length: 15 residues. J was trimmed by 7 bases and V by 0 bases; bases with no gene match: 4. Germline V gene lookup returns CDR1 LGHDT and CDR2 YNNKEL (reference sequence). For the CDR3, the DNA is TGTGCCAGCAGCCAAGAGTCTAGCGGGAAAAATGAGCAGTTCTTC. Translated, it gives CASSQESSGKNEQFF.

The rearrangement joins TRBV2 to TRBJ2-7; maybe TRBD2 (5 bases). The CDR3 has 15 residues. Trimming shortened V by 1 base and J by 3 bases, and 13 bases separated the two germline ends. The V gene's germline CDR1 is SNHLY and CDR2 FYNNEI. CDR3 in amino acids: CASSEGSSGIYEQYF. Written as DNA, the CDR3 is TGTGCCAGCAGTGAAGGTAGTTCGGGGATCTACGAGCAGTACTTC.

The chain carries TRBV6-6 and TRBJ1-2; D unresolved. Germline CDR1 is MNHNY and CDR2 is SVGAGI (reference sequence). This CDR3 region has 15 residues. V was cut by 2 bases and J by 8 bases, with 18 bases left in between. CDR3 nucleotides: TGTGCCAGCAGTTACGGGCCAGACTCAAGAGGGGGCTACACCTTC. This translates into CASSYGPDSRGGYTF.

CDR3 coding DNA: TGCAGCGTTGAAGGACAGGGGGCCTATAGCAATCAGCCCCAGCATTTT. It is translated as CSVEGQGAYSNQPQHF. V is TRBV29-1 and J is TRBJ1-5, with TRBD1 identical over 10 bases. The CDR3 totals 16 residues. Per the germline V gene, CDR1 is SQVTM and CDR2 is ANQGSEA. The V and J ends lost 1 base and 0 bases, in that order; junction bases with no gene match: 3.

V and J are TRBV28 and TRBJ1-1; 8 nucleotides line up with TRBD1. Germline CDR1 reads MDHEN; CDR2 reads SYDVKM. V was clipped by 5 bases and J by 0 bases; unmatched bases: 5. This CDR3 region has 15 residues. DNA of the CDR3: TGTGCCAGCAGTGTGACAGGGGAAGTGAACACTGAAGCTTTCTTT. This gives the protein CASSVTGEVNTEAFF.

The chain recombines TRBV27 with TRBJ1-3, with D unclear. Germline lookup yields CDR1 MNHEY and CDR2 SMNVEV (reference sequence). The CDR3 runs to 13 residues. V lost 3 bases to trimming and J lost 2 bases, with 5 bases between them. This CDR3 is CASSFAAGNTIYF. The CDR3 DNA reads TGTGCCAGCAGTTTTGCGGCTGGAAACACCATATATTTT.

This clone was detected only once. V is TRBV18 and J is TRBJ2-5; maybe TRBD1 (6 bases). Trimming pared 3 bases from V and 0 bases from J, leaving 14 bases between. Germline V gene data show CDR1 as KGHSH and CDR2 as LQKENI. The CDR3 covers 16 residues. The CDR3: CASSPIQGQYQETQYF. In DNA, the CDR3 is TGTGCCAGCTCACCGATACAGGGTCAGTACCAAGAGACCCAGTACTTC.

This clone was seen a few times. This chain connects TRBV28 to TRBJ1-2, with D perhaps matching TRBD1 (6 bases). In germline, CDR1 is MDHEN, CDR2 SYDVKM. CDR3 length: 14 residues. Trimming pared 3 bases from V and 5 bases from J, leaving 13 bases between. In nucleotides, the CDR3 is TGTGCCAGCAGTTTCATTTGGGGGCAATATGGCTACACCTTC. Its protein is CASSFIWGQYGYTF.

This clone occurred once. The rearrangement uses TRBV7-3 and TRBJ2-2; TRBD2 agrees at 9 bases. The CDR3 totals 15 residues. CDR1 and CDR2 from the germline V gene are SGHTA and FQGTGA. With 5 bases clipped from V and 3 bases from J, the junction kept 4 bases outside the gene matches. CDR3 residues: CASSVRTSDTGELFF. CDR3 bases: TGTGCCAGCAGCGTGAGGACTAGCGACACCGGGGAGCTGTTTTTT.